The 10 T cell receptor beta chains below all came from one sample that was sequenced in a study of Graves' ophthalmopathy and Graves' hyperthyroidism. As the template, RNA transcripts were used to amplify TCR beta CDR3 regions. Second-round multiplex PCR came after a first-round RT-PCR that employed HTBI primers. Via MiXCR, TCRdb re-called the multiplex PCR reads, giving one row per CDR3 protein. The table records approximately 1.2 million distinct CDR3 sequences, 36% of them present only once. Source material: peripheral blood or thyroid tissue (not recorded which). The receptor set was obtained from an adult man with Graves' hyperthyroidism.

The rearrangement links TRBV7-6 to TRBJ2-3; 11 nucleotides match TRBD2. The germline CDR1 and CDR2 sequences are SGHVS and FNYEAQ. The V and J ends lost 4 bases and 2 bases, in that order; junction bases with no gene match: 8. This CDR3 comprises 17 residues. CDR3 sequence reads: CASSSRRGLAVTDTQYF. CDR3 DNA sequence: TGTGCCAGCAGCTCTAGGAGGGGACTAGCGGTCACAGATACGCAGTATTTT.

This clonotype was seen at least ten times. The chain uses TRBV29-1 and TRBJ2-7; the match to TRBD2 covers 11 bases. Per germline, CDR1 SQVTM and CDR2 ANQGSEA. This CDR3 has 15 residues. Unmatched junction bases numbered 6, after V lost 1 base and J lost 4 bases. The CDR3 loop is CSVEVGPSGGYEQYF. CDR3 nucleotides: TGCAGCGTTGAAGTAGGGCCTAGCGGGGGGTACGAGCAGTACTTC.

This chain joins TRBV24-1 and TRBJ2-3, with a possible D match to TRBD2 (6 bases). Trimming left V 3 bases short and J 7 bases short, with 7 bases between. This CDR3 contains 12 residues. The germline gives CDR1 KGHDR, CDR2 SFDVKD. DNA for the CDR3: TGTGCCACCAGTGATAGCGGGTATACGCAGTATTTT. It translates to CATSDSGYTQYF.

The rearrangement links TRBV7-2 to TRBJ1-2, with 7 positions matching TRBD1. This CDR3 is built from 15 residues. Germline trimming cut 0 bases from V and 3 bases from J; bases unmatched to any gene: 4. CDR1 is SGHTA, CDR2 FQGNSA, per germline. Here the CDR3 reads CASSLATGLDYGYTF. The CDR3 DNA reads as TGTGCCAGCAGCTTAGCGACAGGGTTGGACTATGGCTACACCTTC.

There are many counts of this clonotype. The rearrangement joins TRBV7-9 to TRBJ2-5; a possible D gene is TRBD1 (6 bases). The germline V gene has CDR1 SEHNR and CDR2 FQNEAQ (reference sequence). V lost 5 bases to trimming and J lost 7 bases, with 14 bases between them. This CDR3 region has 13 residues. The CDR3 spells CASSPGHPRTQYF. In nucleotides, the CDR3 is TGTGCCAGCAGCCCGGGACATCCGCGGACCCAGTACTTC.

V is TRBV4-3 and J is TRBJ2-2; 8 positions match TRBD2. Germline lookup yields CDR1 LGHNA and CDR2 YSLEER. CDR3 length: 20 amino acids. After removal of 0 bases from V and 0 bases from J, the junction contained 12 bases not matched to a gene. This chain's CDR3 is CASSQEAGLAGSSNTGELFF. CDR3 DNA sequence: TGCGCCAGCAGCCAAGAAGCCGGACTAGCTGGGTCCTCGAACACCGGGGAGCTGTTTTTT.

This clonotype was seen ten or more times. The V and J genes are TRBV9 and TRBJ1-5; D remains unclear. CDR3 length: 14 amino acids. Germline V gene lookup returns CDR1 SGDLS and CDR2 YYNGEE. Trimming left V 2 bases short and J 6 bases short, with 12 bases between. The CDR3 DNA reads TGTGCCAGCAGCGTTCTCGGGGTTGGTCAGCCCCAGCATTTT. Its translation is CASSVLGVGQPQHF.

V usage is TRBV2 and J usage is TRBJ2-5; a possible D gene is TRBD2 (7 bases). V was shortened by 7 bases and J by 5 bases, with 17 bases between the two germline ends. This CDR3 is 14 amino acids long. Germline V gives CDR1 SNHLY, CDR2 FYNNEI. This chain's CDR3 is CASIRGGSQETQYF. The CDR3 DNA reads as TGTGCCAGCATTAGGGGGGGATCCCAGGAGACCCAGTACTTC.

This clonotype was counted at least ten times. The CDR3 is CASSAQGGGRNTIYF. CDR3 in DNA: TGTGCCAGCAGCGCTCAGGGAGGCGGGCGAAACACCATATATTTT. The gene calls are TRBV7-9 and TRBJ1-3; tentatively, D is TRBD1 (5 bases). The CDR3 consists of 15 residues. Trimming pared 5 bases from V and 5 bases from J, leaving 16 bases between. CDR1 SEHNR and CDR2 FQNEAQ come from the germline V gene (reference sequence).

For this clonotype: With a much larger clone just one base away, this may be a read error. The chain links TRBV20-1 to TRBJ2-7; 11 nucleotides match TRBD2. V lost 0 bases, J lost 9 bases, and 7 bases stayed unmatched. Germline loops: CDR1 DFQATT, CDR2 SNEGSKA (reference sequence). CDR3 length equals 14 residues. The CDR3 DNA reads TGCAGTGCTAGAGATCATCTAGCGGGAGGAACGCAGTACTTC. As protein: CSARDHLAGGTQYF.